Presented here are 31 T cell receptor beta chains from one specimen sequenced in a study of T-cell memory formation after mild COVID-19. TCRdb reanalysed the 5' RACE reads using MiXCR and keeps one entry per CDR3 protein. Of roughly 99,000 distinct CDR3 sequences in the sample, about 15% were seen once. Sequencing input: PBMCs or a T cell subset sorted from them (not recorded which). Every receptor here comes from a man aged 18-30 years who had mild COVID-19 (a few samples of this study predate the infection). Cell type and time point are not known.

This clonotype has only a few counts. The chain couples TRBV7-2 to TRBJ2-7, with D unresolved. The V gene's germline CDR1 is SGHTA and CDR2 FQGNSA. The CDR3 contains 12 residues. V lost 2 bases, J lost 6 bases, and 8 bases lay in between. The CDR3 nucleotides are TGTGCCAGCAGCTTAAGGACGGGCGAGCAGTACGTC. Translating it yields CASSLRTGEQYV.

The rearrangement uses TRBV20-1 and TRBJ2-7, with D perhaps assigned TRBD1 or TRBD2 (6 bases each). V was clipped by 0 bases and J by 2 bases, with 17 bases between them. CDR3 length: 16 amino acids. The germline V gene encodes CDR1 DFQATT and CDR2 SNEGSKA (reference sequence). CDR3 nucleotide sequence: TGCAGTGCTAGAGATCGGGGGCCAGTTCTAACCTACGAGCAGTACTTC. Its translation: CSARDRGPVLTYEQYF.

The rearrangement uses TRBV6-5 and TRBJ2-2, with D hard to call. The CDR3 length is 14 residues. Trimming cost V 4 bases and J 4 bases, with 10 bases left between them. The V gene's germline CDR1 is MNHEY and CDR2 SVGAGI. The chain's CDR3 is CASSSGWRTGELFF. CDR3 bases: TGTGCCAGCAGTTCCGGCTGGCGCACCGGGGAGCTGTTTTTT.

The rearrangement joins TRBV10-3 to TRBJ2-3, with 9 bases lining up with TRBD1. This CDR3 region has 13 residues. The germline gives CDR1 ENHRY, CDR2 SYGVKD. The junction had 4 bases not matched to a gene; V was cut back by 9 bases and J by 3 bases. The CDR3 nucleotides read TGTGCCATAACCGGGACAGGGACAGATACGCAGTATTTT. Amino acids: CAITGTGTDTQYF.

The chain recombines TRBV6-5 with TRBJ1-6; maybe TRBD1 (5 bases). This CDR3 region has 18 residues. The V end lost 2 bases, the J end lost 6 bases, and 20 bases lay between the germline ends. Germline CDR1 and CDR2: MNHEY and SVGAGI. In DNA, the CDR3 is TGTGCCAGCAGTTACCGGAGACGGGGACTCCTCATTAATTCACCCCTCCACTTT. This encodes CASSYRRRGLLINSPLHF.

This clonotype has just a few counts. The chain employs TRBV12-3 or TRBV12-4 and TRBJ2-1; D is undetermined. This CDR3 spans 14 amino acids. V lost 8 bases, J lost 3 bases, and 14 bases lay in between. Written as DNA, the CDR3 is TGTGCCAGCGCCGGCCCTCCTTACTACAATGAGCAGTTCTTC. Protein product: CASAGPPYYNEQFF.

This clonotype has only a few counts. The chain links TRBV27 to TRBJ2-7; D perhaps matches TRBD1 (5 bases). Germline V gene lookup returns CDR1 MNHEY and CDR2 SMNVEV (reference sequence). The V and J ends lost 5 bases and 2 bases respectively, with 13 bases between them. This CDR3 comprises 14 residues. The CDR3 DNA follows: TGTGCCAGCAGTGAACAGGATCCCGCCTACGAGCAGTACTTC. It encodes CASSEQDPAYEQYF.

This clonotype was counted a few times. The rearrangement joins TRBV7-3 to TRBJ1-1; 8 positions agree with TRBD1. V gave up 5 bases and J gave up 3 bases; unmatched junction bases: 8. The CDR3 runs to 15 residues. Germline V CDR1 and CDR2: SGHTA, FQGTGA. The CDR3 protein is CASSPVTGEDTEAFF. The CDR3 DNA reads as TGTGCCAGCAGCCCGGTGACAGGGGAGGACACTGAAGCTTTCTTT.

The chain recombines TRBV6-5 with TRBJ1-1, with D maybe TRBD1 (5 bases). Germline V CDR1 and CDR2: MNHEY, SVGAGI. V was cut by 7 bases and J by 7 bases, with 16 bases left in between. The CDR3 length is 13 residues. The CDR3 sequence is CASNRDDWGEAFF. In DNA, the CDR3 is TGTGCCAGCAACCGGGACGACTGGGGTGAAGCTTTCTTT.

This clonotype was seen repeatedly, ten times or more. The chain couples TRBV4-1 to TRBJ2-5; maybe TRBD1 (5 bases). The V gene's germline CDR1 is MGHRA and CDR2 YSYEKL. This CDR3 has 15 amino acids. The V end lost 4 bases, the J end lost 4 bases, and 16 bases lay between the germline ends. The DNA of the CDR3 is TGCGCCAGCAGCCTAGTTGTAGGGGCCGGAGAGACCCAGTACTTC. It specifies CASSLVVGAGETQYF.

This chain connects TRBV9 to TRBJ2-1; possibly TRBD2 for D (5 bases). This CDR3 is 14 amino acids long. Germline V lookup: CDR1 SGDLS, CDR2 YYNGEE. Trimming took 0 bases from V and 7 from J, leaving 11 bases between them. Here the CDR3 DNA reads TGTGCCAGCAGCGTAGTGCCTAGCTGGAATGAGCAGTTCTTC. This sequence encodes CASSVVPSWNEQFF.

The chain carries TRBV4-1 and TRBJ2-1; D unclear. Germline V gives CDR1 MGHRA, CDR2 YSYEKL. V was clipped by 1 base and J by 6 bases, with 10 bases between them. The CDR3 has 14 residues. The CDR3 bases are TGCGCCAGCAGCCAAGCCCAGGTAGGCAATGAGCAGTTCTTC. This gives the protein CASSQAQVGNEQFF.

The J gene is TRBJ2-5, the V gene TRBV11-2; D perhaps matches TRBD1 (8 bases). The V end was cut by 5 bases, the J end by 5 bases, with 18 bases between. The CDR3 sequence is 15 residues long. The germline gives CDR1 SGHAT, CDR2 FQNNGV. CDR3 loop: CASSLGGGTGETQYF. CDR3 nucleotides: TGTGCCAGCAGCCTAGGGGGAGGGACAGGCGAGACCCAGTACTTC.

This chain uses TRBV7-9 with TRBJ2-3, with D maybe TRBD1 (5 bases). The CDR3 length is 14 residues. Trimming took 1 base from V and 2 from J, leaving 7 bases between them. The germline gives CDR1 SEHNR, CDR2 FQNEAQ (reference sequence). CDR3 in DNA: TGTGCCAGCAGCTTAGAACAGGTCACAGATACGCAGTATTTT. Its translation is CASSLEQVTDTQYF. Filled out from reference TRBV7-9 and TRBJ2-3, the complete variable domain reads DTGVSQNPRHKITKRGQNVTFRCDPISEHNRLYWYRQTLGQGPEFLTYFQNEAQLEKSRLLSDRFSAERPKGSFSTLEIQRTEQGDSAMYLCASSLEQVTDTQYFGPGTRLTVL.

The chain carries TRBV5-1 and TRBJ2-3, with D uncertain. This CDR3 comprises 13 residues. V lost 4 bases to trimming and J lost 4 bases, with 10 bases between them. The germline V gene has CDR1 SGHRS and CDR2 YFSETQ. The CDR3 DNA sequence: TGCGCCAGCAGCCCCGAACCCCCAGATACGCAGTATTTT. Protein product: CASSPEPPDTQYF. The whole variable domain, remainder taken from reference TRBV5-1 and TRBJ2-3, is KAGVTQTPRYLIKTRGQQVTLSCSPISGHRSVSWYQQTPGQGLQFLFEYFSETQRNKGNFPGRFSGRQFSNSRSEMNVSTLELGDSALYLCASSPEPPDTQYFGPGTRLTVL.

The chain couples TRBV6-5 to TRBJ2-1; a possible D gene is TRBD1 (5 bases). Germline V CDR1 and CDR2: MNHEY, SVGAGI. The V and J ends lost 10 bases and 1 base respectively, with 14 bases between them. The CDR3 sequence is 14 residues long. The CDR3 DNA sequence: TGTGCCACCAGGACAACAGGATCCTACAATGAGCAGTTCTTC. Translated, it gives CATRTTGSYNEQFF.

The chain joins TRBV4-3 to TRBJ2-1; 10 bases align to TRBD1. The CDR3 sequence is 18 residues long. Germline assignment: CDR1 LGHNA and CDR2 YSLEER. J lost 3 bases, V lost 2 bases, and 10 bases had no gene match. The CDR3 region has the DNA TGCGCCAGCAGCCAACCCGGACAGGGGGATATGTACTACAATGAGCAGTTCTTC. This gives the protein CASSQPGQGDMYYNEQFF.

The chain joins TRBV10-3 to TRBJ2-1, with TRBD2 matching over 9 bases. The germline V gene encodes CDR1 ENHRY and CDR2 SYGVKD. V lost 1 base and J lost 0; bases outside the gene matches: 4. This CDR3 has 17 residues. The CDR3 spells CAISEYGAGGSYNEQFF. The CDR3 bases are TGTGCCATCAGTGAGTACGGAGCGGGGGGCTCCTACAATGAGCAGTTCTTC.

Only a few counts were recorded for this clonotype. This chain joins TRBV7-2 and TRBJ2-3; 7 bases fit TRBD2. The ends lost 5 bases at V and 4 bases at J; junction bases unmatched: 6. The V gene's germline CDR1 is SGHTA and CDR2 FQGNSA. The CDR3 sequence is 14 residues long. CDR3: CASSPGLDPDTQYF. The CDR3 DNA sequence: TGTGCCAGCAGCCCAGGACTAGACCCAGATACGCAGTATTTT.

This clonotype was observed a few times. The J gene is TRBJ1-2, the V gene TRBV6-1, with D possibly matching TRBD1 (5 bases). Germline CDR1 and CDR2: MNHNS and SASEGT. The CDR3 loop spans 15 amino acids. The V and J ends lost 4 bases and 3 bases respectively, with 15 bases between them. CDR3 sequence reads: CASSGPKGGDYGYTF. The CDR3 DNA follows: TGTGCCAGCAGTGGACCTAAGGGAGGGGACTATGGCTACACCTTC.

The CDR3 DNA reads TGTGCCAGCAGAGAGACAGGAACCTACGAGCAGTACGTC. Amino acids: CASRETGTYEQYV. The chain carries TRBV7-2 and TRBJ2-7, with D maybe TRBD1 (6 bases). Germline CDR1 and CDR2: SGHTA and FQGNSA. The CDR3 totals 13 residues. V was shortened by 6 bases and J by 2 bases, with 11 bases between the two germline ends.

This clonotype was recorded a few times. The chain joins TRBV12-5 to TRBJ2-1, with 7 bases aligning to TRBD1. Germline values: CDR1 LGHNT, CDR2 FRNRAP. With 1 base clipped from V and 5 bases from J, the junction kept 8 bases outside the gene matches. This CDR3 spans 16 amino acids. CDR3 protein: CASGLGAGTENNEQFF. CDR3 in DNA: TGTGCTAGTGGTTTGGGAGCCGGGACAGAGAACAATGAGCAGTTCTTC.

This clonotype was seen repeatedly, ten times or more. The V gene is TRBV5-1, the J gene TRBJ1-2; D call uncertain. Trimming cost V 1 base and J 6 bases, with 10 bases left between them. Germline V lookup: CDR1 SGHRS, CDR2 YFSETQ. The CDR3 totals 13 residues. The CDR3 DNA follows: TGCGCCAGCAGCTTGACGGGGATTGATGGCTACACCTTC. It codes for CASSLTGIDGYTF.

This chain links TRBV5-5 with TRBJ1-2; no clear D. The CDR3 covers 13 residues. CDR1 is SGHKS, CDR2 YYEKEE, per germline (reference sequence). V dropped 1 base and J dropped 2 bases, with 6 bases sitting between them. CDR3 amino acids: CASSLSRNYGYTF. Here the CDR3 DNA reads TGTGCCAGCAGCTTGTCACGGAACTATGGCTACACCTTC.

There are a few counts of this clonotype. J is TRBJ1-1 and V is TRBV6-6; 7 positions match TRBD1. CDR1 is MNHNY, CDR2 SVGAGI, per germline (reference sequence). The CDR3 loop spans 12 amino acids. The J segment lost 8 bases and the V segment lost 2 bases, leaving 2 bases of the junction unmatched. The CDR3 DNA reads as TGTGCCAGCAGTTACCGGGACAGAGAAGCTTTCTTT. Its protein product is CASSYRDREAFF.

V and J are TRBV5-1 and TRBJ2-5; 7 nucleotides line up with TRBD1. With V trimmed by 4 bases and J by 3 bases, 3 bases remained unmatched. The CDR3 has 13 residues. Germline V CDR1 and CDR2: SGHRS, YFSETQ. CDR3 loop: CASSQGQKETQYF. For the CDR3, the DNA is TGCGCCAGCAGCCAGGGACAGAAAGAGACCCAGTACTTC. Full variable domain (outside the CDR3, taken from reference TRBV5-1 and TRBJ2-5): KAGVTQTPRYLIKTRGQQVTLSCSPISGHRSVSWYQQTPGQGLQFLFEYFSETQRNKGNFPGRFSGRQFSNSRSEMNVSTLELGDSALYLCASSQGQKETQYFGPGTRLLVL.

CDR3 in amino acids: CASSPDIAGGSNQPQHF. In DNA, the CDR3 is TGTGCCAGCTCACCAGACATTGCAGGGGGAAGCAATCAGCCCCAGCATTTT. The chain joins TRBV18 to TRBJ1-5; 7 bases are shared with TRBD1. Losses at the gene ends were 2 bases for V and 1 base for J; bases not matched to a gene: 8. This CDR3 comprises 17 residues. Germline CDR1 reads KGHSH; CDR2 reads LQKENI.

This clonotype has only one observation. The rearrangement links TRBV20-1 to TRBJ1-1; tentative D call: TRBD1 (6 bases). V lost 1 base, J lost 5 bases, and 14 bases lay in between. The CDR3 runs 14 residues. Germline CDR1 reads DFQATT; CDR2 reads SNEGSKA (reference sequence). CDR3 in amino acids: CSARGHRVETEAFF. The DNA of the CDR3 is TGCAGTGCTAGAGGCCACAGGGTGGAAACTGAAGCTTTCTTT.

This chain uses TRBV20-1 with TRBJ1-2; D perhaps matches TRBD1 (5 bases). This CDR3 is 15 amino acids long. Trimming removed 1 base from V and 0 bases from J, with 12 bases in between. Germline CDR1 is DFQATT and CDR2 is SNEGSKA (reference sequence). For the CDR3, the DNA is TGCAGTGCTAGAGCCGGGACGGTAGCTAACTATGGCTACACCTTC. Its translation is CSARAGTVANYGYTF.

The table lists this clonotype with a few counts. The V and J genes are TRBV27 and TRBJ2-3; tentatively, D is TRBD1 (6 bases). Deletions cut 2 bases from V and 2 bases from J, with 11 bases between. In germline, CDR1 is MNHEY, CDR2 SMNVEV (reference sequence). The CDR3 consists of 15 residues. This chain's CDR3 is CASSLTGTHTDTQYF. In nucleotides, the CDR3 is TGTGCCAGCAGTTTAACCGGGACACACACAGATACGCAGTATTTT.

By proportion, this clonotype is medium-sized. As DNA, the CDR3 is TGTGCCAGCAGCCAAGATCGAGCGGGGGGCACAGATACGCAGTATTTT. As protein: CASSQDRAGGTDTQYF. The J gene is TRBJ2-3, the V gene TRBV4-2; the match to TRBD2 covers 8 bases. The germline gives CDR1 LGHNA, CDR2 YNFKEQ. The CDR3 is 16 amino acids. The ends lost 0 bases at V and 1 base at J; junction bases unmatched: 3.